This TCR beta chain was observed in a study of T cell responses to AZD1222 COVID-19 vaccine. General study points: Increased Spike-specific TCR breadth and depth were observed after two AZD1222 doses.

Assay: immunoSEQ multiplex PCR; the TCRdb copy retains only in-frame clones and omits some. Among 130,000 to 150,000 clones listed, more than 80% were seen once. The V segment lost 6 bases and the J segment 6 bases; nucleotides outside the gene matches: 12. Germline V gene data show CDR1 as MNHEY and CDR2 as SVGAGI. This CDR3 is built from 15 residues. A note on this clone: Its antigen is currently unknown.

The chain links TRBV6-5 to TRBJ2-3, with 7 bases matching TRBD1. The material sequenced was peripheral blood, taken on day 0 of AZD1222 vaccination. The sequence was obtained from an adult in good health. The CDR3 sequence: CASRVTGDHRDTQYF. In nucleotides, the CDR3 is TGTGCCAGCAGGGTAACAGGGGACCACAGGGATACGCAGTATTTT.